This T cell receptor (beta chain) was sequenced for a study of blood T cell repertoires in COVID-19. Turning to the study itself: Donors in the United States, Italy and Spain gave samples during acute or convalescent COVID-19. The analysed material was cDNA or gDNA that came from T cells, B-cell-depleted T cells, or PBMCs.

Original methodology: The authors estimated nucleated cell counts from reference gene primer amplification. Sequencing used immunoSEQ multiplex PCR; TCRdb keeps in-frame clones, though not all of them. That table is the source of V, J and clone size, and D and trimming were worked out from the DNA. The data contain about 59,000 clones, about 78% of them singletons. Between the trimmed V and J ends, which lost 2 bases and 1 base, there was a span of 14 bases. The CDR3 totals 16 residues. Germline lookup yields CDR1 LGHDT and CDR2 YNNKEL (reference sequence). The rearrangement links TRBV3-1 (or the pseudogene TRBV3-2) to TRBJ1-2; D ambiguous. This receptor was obtained from a man older than 75 with acute or convalescent COVID-19. The source material was peripheral blood. CDR3 sequence reads: CASSQSQRDINYGYTF. In nucleotides, the CDR3 is TGTGCCAGCAGCCAAAGCCAGAGGGATATTAACTATGGCTACACCTTC.